This T cell receptor beta chain came from a study of shared clonotypes between healthy human individuals (dated by TCRdb to the early 2020s). Regarding the study in general: A few men and a couple of women, aged 18 to 49 years, made up the cohort. To estimate repertoire size and how much clonotype sharing occurs between individuals, the study deeply sequenced the blood TCR repertoires of five healthy adults. Per donor, leukapheresis produced somewhere between about 0.85 and 9.5 billion PBMCs. To increase sequencing depth and limit assay-specific biases, different laboratories used diverse techniques to prepare libraries and sequence TCR repertoires. For each donor, three plates each were used for CD4 naive and CD4 memory, two plates were used for CD8 naive, and one plate was used for CD8 memory.

Notes on this clone: The specificity of this receptor is unknown. Per-base quality was not reported, and no clone a single base away is much larger than it.

TCR CDR3 regions were amplified from genomic DNA by multiplex PCR using the deep immunoSEQ assay. Genomic DNA extracted from each cell subset was distributed evenly over all wells of several immunoSEQ 96-well plates, and each plate served as one replicate. Each replicate PCR for sorted subsets received approximately 220 ng genomic DNA, equal to roughly 30,000 T cell genomes. The purified libraries were quantified using a Qubit 3.0 fluorometer, sized with a Bioanalyzer 2100, and then quantified again using the KAPA Library Quantification kit. Every immunoSEQ 96-well plate was sequenced on a dedicated single-read 150-cycle Illumina NextSeq 550 flow cell. On the study's bioinformatics: Because the immunoSEQ output held only junctional sequences and lacked quality scores, the filtering could not match the filtering applied to full-length reads. To assign V/J genes and CDR3, sequences were annotated using PyIR, a Python wrapper for IgBLAST v1.9, with IMGT germline references. Reads were filtered out if the reads had weak V/J assignments (E-value above 1e-6), no CDR3, stop codons, out-of-frame junctions, or ambiguous translated residues. V3J clonotypes were defined as sequences sharing an identical inferred V gene, J gene, and CDR3 amino acid sequence. Percentage overlap between repertoires was computed as shared unique clonotypes divided by the size of the smaller repertoire. RTK rarefaction, the Chao1 estimator, and Recon v2.1 estimates of unobserved clonotypes were used to assess repertoire richness. For all TCRbeta clonotypes obtained by the gDNA method from a handful of donors, generation probabilities were computed with OLGA. In its TCRdb copy, this immuneACCESS table keeps in-frame sequences only and misses some clones. Where compared with another copy, unresolved V genes explain less than half of these, and the others have no known cause. Clone size and the V and J calls come from that table; the DNA yielded D and trimming. This sample has 1.5 million to 2.5 million clones in its table, and approximately 94% of those were observed once. The leading ten clones occupy under 1.5% of the sample.

General conclusions and limits of the study: Sampling was limited to blood, and TCR repertoires in tissue likely differ from TCR repertoires in blood. Sharing across a few donors was observed for 5% to 6.5% of naive CD4, 3.5% of naive CD8, 2% to 2.5% of memory CD4, and roughly 0.43% of memory CD8 clonotypes. Incomplete sequencing was indicated by rarefaction of sorted-subset datasets, despite the large sequencing depth. The genetic and exposure-history diversity represented was limited by the small number of donors. Clonotypes shared by all four sorted-subset donors showed higher generation probabilities than non-shared clonotypes. Pairwise subsampling indicated that sequencing depth was expected to affect the degree of clonotype sharing among donors. Naive subsets generally had larger estimated clonotype richness than memory subsets did.

There are 13 amino acids in the CDR3, from cysteine to phenylalanine inclusive. The sequence is cut down to CDR3 DNA, 39 bases in frame from base 1. V was cut back by 6 bases and J by 7 bases, leaving a gap of 10 bases between them. CDR1 and CDR2 are read off the germline V gene (reference sequence) as MNHEY and SMNVEV. CD8 naive samples were CD45RO-negative cells positively selected for CCR7, giving a CD45RA+CCR7+ population that excluded TemRA cells. The donors were healthy, HIV-negative adults who had no recently reported acute infections or vaccinations. Every donor was a Caucasian adult residing in Nashville, Tennessee, USA. Blood was obtained by leukapheresis, after which PBMCs were separated by Ficoll-Histopaque density gradient centrifugation and cryopreserved in liquid nitrogen vapor phase. Purity and quantity of every magnetically sorted T cell population were checked by analytical flow cytometry. Each sorted fraction had its genomic DNA isolated and then quantified by UV absorbance on a Nanodrop 2000c.

This receptor was obtained from a man between 18 and 35 years old in good health. The chain employs TRBV27 and TRBJ1-6; 5 matching bases give a weak D call of TRBD1. Sequencing was performed on naive CD8+ T cells sorted from blood. The sample's cell subset or site label, decoded: CD45RA+CCR7+. The DNA reads as follows: TGTGCCAGCAGGGGGGGATACAATTCACCCCTCCACTTT. This is translated as CASRGGYNSPLHF.